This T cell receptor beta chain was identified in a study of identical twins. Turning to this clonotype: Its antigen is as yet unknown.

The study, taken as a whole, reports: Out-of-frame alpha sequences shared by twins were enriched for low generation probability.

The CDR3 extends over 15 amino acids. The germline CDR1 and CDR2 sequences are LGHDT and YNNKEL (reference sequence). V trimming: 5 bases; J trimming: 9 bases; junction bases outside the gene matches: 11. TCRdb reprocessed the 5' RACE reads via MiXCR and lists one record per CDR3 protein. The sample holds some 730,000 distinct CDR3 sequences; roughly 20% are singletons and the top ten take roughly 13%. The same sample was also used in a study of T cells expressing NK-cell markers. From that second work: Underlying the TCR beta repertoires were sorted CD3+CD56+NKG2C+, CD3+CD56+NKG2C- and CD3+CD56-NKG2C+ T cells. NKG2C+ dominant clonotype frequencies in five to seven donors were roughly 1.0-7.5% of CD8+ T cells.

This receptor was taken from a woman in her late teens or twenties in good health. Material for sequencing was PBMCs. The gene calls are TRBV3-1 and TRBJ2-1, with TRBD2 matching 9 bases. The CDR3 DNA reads TGTGCCAGCAGCGCAAGCGCGGGAGGGGGCACTGAGCAGTTCTTC. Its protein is CASSASAGGGTEQFF.